This TCR beta chain emerged from a study of T cell changes during pregnancy in multiple sclerosis. Trimming removed 4 bases from V and 4 bases from J, with 20 bases in between. The CDR3 has 16 residues. The germline gives CDR1 SGHRS, CDR2 YFSETQ. TCRdb's table, derived via immunoSEQ multiplex PCR, lists solely in-frame clones and lacks some. Here the sample spans 70,000 to 95,000 clones, about 94% being singletons. This rearrangement joins TRBV5-1 to TRBJ1-1, with D possibly matching TRBD1 (6 bases). This sample comprised peripheral blood, obtained in the second trimester of pregnancy. This receptor was taken from a female donor in good health, enrolled as a control in a pregnancy study. The CDR3: CASSAIPGTSGTEAFF. Written as DNA, the CDR3 is TGCGCCAGCAGCGCGATACCCGGGACATCGGGCACTGAAGCTTTCTTT.